This T cell receptor (beta chain) was captured by sequencing in a study of tumor-infiltrating lymphocytes in primary liver carcinoma. About this clonotype itself: Its antigen is unidentified.

The researchers produced TCR beta cDNA from 450 to 600 ng total RNA with a constant-region primer. Employing slightly modified ARM-PCR, three nested multiplex PCR rounds were run, and these gave rise to the TCR beta libraries. TCRdb reanalysed the multiplex PCR reads using MiXCR and keeps one entry per CDR3 protein. The sample holds 90,000 to 100,000 distinct CDR3 sequences, over 55% seen once. Co-extracting RNA and DNA was done with 20-30 mg of unsorted bulk tissue as input. Study findings and constraints: Compared with blood, tumor repertoires held significantly more in their top 250 clones.

The sequence was collected from a woman aged 60-70 years with primary liver carcinoma and hepatitis B virus infection. The specimen was liver tumor tissue from sampling region 5. Subset described: tumor region T5, tumor centre.

In DNA, the CDR3 is TGTGCCAGCAGTTTAGGGGGACAGGCCCGTAACTATGGCTACACCTTC. Protein sequence: CASSLGGQARNYGYTF. The V and J genes are TRBV28 and TRBJ1-2; 8 nucleotides match TRBD1. From germline, CDR1 is MDHEN and CDR2 SYDVKM. V trimming: 2 bases; J trimming: 1 base; junction bases outside the gene matches: 6. This CDR3 has 16 residues.